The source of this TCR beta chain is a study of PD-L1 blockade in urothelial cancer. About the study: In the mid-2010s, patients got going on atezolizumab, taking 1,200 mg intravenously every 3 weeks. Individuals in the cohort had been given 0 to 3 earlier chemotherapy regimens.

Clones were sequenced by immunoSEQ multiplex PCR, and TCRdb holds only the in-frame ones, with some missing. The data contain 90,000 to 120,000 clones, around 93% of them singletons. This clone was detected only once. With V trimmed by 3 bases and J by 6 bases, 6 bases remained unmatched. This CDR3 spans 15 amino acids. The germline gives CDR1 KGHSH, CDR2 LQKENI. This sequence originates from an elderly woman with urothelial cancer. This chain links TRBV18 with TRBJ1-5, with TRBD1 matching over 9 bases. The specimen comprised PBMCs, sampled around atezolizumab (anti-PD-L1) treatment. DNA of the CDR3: TGTGCCAGCTCACCGTCGACAGGGGGTGGTCAGCCCCAGCATTTT. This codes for CASSPSTGGGQPQHF.